This T cell receptor beta chain was retrieved from a study of blood T cells in healthy people across ages. Study outcomes and limitations: Both naive CD4+ cell counts and diversity were greater in long-lived donors than in aged donors. The lack of PBMC sorting stopped any conclusive naive versus antigen-experienced comparison.

Per germline, CDR1 DFQATT and CDR2 SNEGSKA (reference sequence). This CDR3 contains 13 residues. Combining a sample-barcoded 5' primer with a J-beta primer mix, a second PCR ran for roughly 7 to 12 cycles. TCRdb reprocessed the 5' RACE reads with MiXCR, giving one entry per CDR3 protein. The sample carries around 1.5 million distinct CDR3 sequences, roughly 30% recorded once. This clonotype was counted between two and nine times. The antigen is not known. The junction and the germline gene differ at one end; a read error may be behind it. The sequence came from a woman in her twenties or thirties in good health. Sequencing was done on a sample of blood. The V and J genes are TRBV20-1 and TRBJ1-6; D not resolved. DNA of the CDR3: TGTAGTGTGGGCGGTGAGACCTATTCACCCCTCCACTTT. Its translation: CSVGGETYSPLHF.